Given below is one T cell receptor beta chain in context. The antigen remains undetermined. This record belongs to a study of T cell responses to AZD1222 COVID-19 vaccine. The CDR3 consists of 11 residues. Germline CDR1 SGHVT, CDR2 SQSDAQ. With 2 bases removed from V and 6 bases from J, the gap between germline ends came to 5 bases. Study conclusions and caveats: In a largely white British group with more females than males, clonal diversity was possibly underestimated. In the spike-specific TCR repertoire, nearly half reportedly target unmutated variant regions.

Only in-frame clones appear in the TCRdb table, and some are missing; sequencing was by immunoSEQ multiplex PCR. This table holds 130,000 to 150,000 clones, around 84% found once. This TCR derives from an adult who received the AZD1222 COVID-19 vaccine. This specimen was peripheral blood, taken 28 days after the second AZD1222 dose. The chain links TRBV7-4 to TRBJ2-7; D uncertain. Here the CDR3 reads CASSLPVEQYF. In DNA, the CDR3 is TGTGCCAGCAGCTTACCAGTCGAGCAGTACTTC.